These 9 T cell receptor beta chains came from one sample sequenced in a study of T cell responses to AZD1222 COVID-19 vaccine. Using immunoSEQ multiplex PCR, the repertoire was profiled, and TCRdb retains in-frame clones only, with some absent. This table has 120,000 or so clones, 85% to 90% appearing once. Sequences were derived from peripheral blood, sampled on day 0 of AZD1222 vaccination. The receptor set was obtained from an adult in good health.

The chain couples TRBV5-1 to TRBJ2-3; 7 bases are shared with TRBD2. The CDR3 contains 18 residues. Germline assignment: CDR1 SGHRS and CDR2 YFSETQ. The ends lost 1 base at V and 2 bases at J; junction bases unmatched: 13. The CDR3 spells CASSLSLSGGGYTDTQYF. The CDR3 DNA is TGCGCCAGCAGCTTGTCCCTGAGTGGGGGGGGATACACAGATACGCAGTATTTT.

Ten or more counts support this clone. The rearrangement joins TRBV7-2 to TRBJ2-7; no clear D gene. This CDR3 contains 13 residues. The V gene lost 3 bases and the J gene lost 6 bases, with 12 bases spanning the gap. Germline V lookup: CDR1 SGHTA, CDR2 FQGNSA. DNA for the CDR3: TGTGCCAGCAGCTTGGACGGCTTCCTCGAGCAGTACTTC. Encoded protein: CASSLDGFLEQYF.

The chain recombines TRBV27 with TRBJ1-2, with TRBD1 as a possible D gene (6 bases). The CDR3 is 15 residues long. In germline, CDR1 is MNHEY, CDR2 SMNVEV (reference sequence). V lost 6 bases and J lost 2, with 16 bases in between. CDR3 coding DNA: TGTGCCAGCAGCTATACAGGGACGGGCAACTATGGCTACACCTTC. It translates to CASSYTGTGNYGYTF.

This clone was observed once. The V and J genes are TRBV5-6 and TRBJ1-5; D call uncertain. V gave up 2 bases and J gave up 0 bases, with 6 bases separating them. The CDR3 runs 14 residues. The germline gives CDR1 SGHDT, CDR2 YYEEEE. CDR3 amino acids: CASSLMYSNQPQHF. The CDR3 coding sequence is TGTGCCAGCAGCTTAATGTATAGCAATCAGCCCCAGCATTTT. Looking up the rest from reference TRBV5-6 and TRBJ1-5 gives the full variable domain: DAGVTQSPTHLIKTRGQQVTLRCSPKSGHDTVSWYQQALGQGPQFIFQYYEEEERQRGNFPDRFSGHQFPNYSSELNVNALLLGDSALYLCASSLMYSNQPQHFGDGTRLSIL.

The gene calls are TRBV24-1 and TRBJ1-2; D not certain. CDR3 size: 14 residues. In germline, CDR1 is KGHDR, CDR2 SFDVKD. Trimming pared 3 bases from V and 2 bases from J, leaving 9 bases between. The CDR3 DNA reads TGTGCCACCAGTGATCCTCCTCGAAACTATGGCTACACCTTC. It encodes CATSDPPRNYGYTF.

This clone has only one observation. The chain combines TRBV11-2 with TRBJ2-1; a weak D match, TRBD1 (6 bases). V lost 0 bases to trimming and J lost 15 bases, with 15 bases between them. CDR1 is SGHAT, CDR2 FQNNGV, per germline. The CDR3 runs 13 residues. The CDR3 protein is CASSLDRGSGRFF. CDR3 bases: TGTGCCAGCAGCTTAGACAGGGGCTCCGGGCGGTTCTTC.

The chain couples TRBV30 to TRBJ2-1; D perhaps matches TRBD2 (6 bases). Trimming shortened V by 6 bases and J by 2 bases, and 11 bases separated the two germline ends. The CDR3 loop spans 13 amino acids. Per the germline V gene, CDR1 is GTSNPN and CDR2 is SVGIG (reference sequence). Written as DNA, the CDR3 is TGTGCCTGCGCTAGCGACGCCTACAATGAGCAGTTCTTC. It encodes CACASDAYNEQFF.

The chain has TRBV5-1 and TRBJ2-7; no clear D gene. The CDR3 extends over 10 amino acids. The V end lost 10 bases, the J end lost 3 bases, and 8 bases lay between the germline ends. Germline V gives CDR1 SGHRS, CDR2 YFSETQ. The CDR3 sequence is CAPFFYEQYF. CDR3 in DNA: TGCGCCCCGTTTTTCTACGAGCAGTACTTC. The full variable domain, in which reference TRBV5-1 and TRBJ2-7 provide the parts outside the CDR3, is KAGVTQTPRYLIKTRGQQVTLSCSPISGHRSVSWYQQTPGQGLQFLFEYFSETQRNKGNFPGRFSGRQFSNSRSEMNVSTLELGDSALYLCAPFFYEQYFGPGTRLTVT.

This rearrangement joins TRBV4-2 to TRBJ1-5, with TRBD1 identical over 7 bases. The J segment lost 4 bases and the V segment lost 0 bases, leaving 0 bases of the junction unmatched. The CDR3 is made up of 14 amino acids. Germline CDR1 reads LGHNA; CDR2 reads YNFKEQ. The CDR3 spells CASSQDRGNQPQHF. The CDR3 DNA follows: TGTGCCAGCAGCCAAGACAGGGGGAATCAGCCCCAGCATTTT.